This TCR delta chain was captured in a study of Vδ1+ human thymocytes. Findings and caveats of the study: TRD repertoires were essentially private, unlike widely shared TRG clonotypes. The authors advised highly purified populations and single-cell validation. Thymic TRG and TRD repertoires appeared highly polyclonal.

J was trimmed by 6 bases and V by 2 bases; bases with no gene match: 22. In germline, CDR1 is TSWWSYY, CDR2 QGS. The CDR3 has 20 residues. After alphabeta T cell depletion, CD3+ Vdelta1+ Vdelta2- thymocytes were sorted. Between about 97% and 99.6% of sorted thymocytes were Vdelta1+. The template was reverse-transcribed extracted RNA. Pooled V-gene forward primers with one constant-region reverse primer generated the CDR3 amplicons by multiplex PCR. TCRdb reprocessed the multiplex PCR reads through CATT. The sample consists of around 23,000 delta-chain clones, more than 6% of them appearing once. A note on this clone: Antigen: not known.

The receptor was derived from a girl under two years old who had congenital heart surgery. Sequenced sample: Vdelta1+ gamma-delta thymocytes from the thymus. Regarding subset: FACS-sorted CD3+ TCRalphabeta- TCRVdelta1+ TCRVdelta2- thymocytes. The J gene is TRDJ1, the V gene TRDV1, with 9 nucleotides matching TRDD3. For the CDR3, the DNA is TGTGCTCTTGGGGAAAAGGAGCTCCTACCGGGGATACGCGGTACCTATAAACTCATCTTT. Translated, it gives CALGEKELLPGIRGTYKLIF.